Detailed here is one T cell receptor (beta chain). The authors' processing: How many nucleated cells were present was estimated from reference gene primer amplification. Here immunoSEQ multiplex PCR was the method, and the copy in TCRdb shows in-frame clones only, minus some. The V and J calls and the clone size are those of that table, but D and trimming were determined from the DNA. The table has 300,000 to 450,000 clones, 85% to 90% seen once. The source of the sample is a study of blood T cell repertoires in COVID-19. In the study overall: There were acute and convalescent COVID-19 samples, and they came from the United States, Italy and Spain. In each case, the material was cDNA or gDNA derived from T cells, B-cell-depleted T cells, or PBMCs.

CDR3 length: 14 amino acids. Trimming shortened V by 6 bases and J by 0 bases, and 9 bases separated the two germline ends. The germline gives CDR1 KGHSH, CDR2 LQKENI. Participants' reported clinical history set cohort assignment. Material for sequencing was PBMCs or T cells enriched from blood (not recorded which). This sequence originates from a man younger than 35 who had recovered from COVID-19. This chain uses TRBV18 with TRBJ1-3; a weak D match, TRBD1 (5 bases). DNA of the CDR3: TGTGCCAGCTCCCTGGACACCTCTGGAAACACCATATATTTT. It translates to CASSLDTSGNTIYF.